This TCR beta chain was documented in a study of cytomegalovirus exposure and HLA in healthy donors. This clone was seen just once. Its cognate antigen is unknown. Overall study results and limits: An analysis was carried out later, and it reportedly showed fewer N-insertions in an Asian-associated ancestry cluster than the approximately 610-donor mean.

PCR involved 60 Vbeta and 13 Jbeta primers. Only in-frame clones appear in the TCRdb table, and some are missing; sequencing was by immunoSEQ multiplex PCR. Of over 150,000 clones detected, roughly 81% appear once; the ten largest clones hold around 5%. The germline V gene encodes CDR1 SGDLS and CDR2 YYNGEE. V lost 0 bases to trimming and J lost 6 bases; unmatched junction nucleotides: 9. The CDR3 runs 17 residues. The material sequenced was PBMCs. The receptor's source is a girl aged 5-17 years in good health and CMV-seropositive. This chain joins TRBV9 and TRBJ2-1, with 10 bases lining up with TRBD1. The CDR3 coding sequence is TGTGCCAGCAGCGTAGTACAGGGGACAGGGGTTGCCAATGAGCAGTTCTTC. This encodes CASSVVQGTGVANEQFF.